Listed here is a single T cell receptor (beta chain). No antigen is known for it. No much larger clonotype is one base removed from it; base qualities were not supplied. The data belong to a study of blood T cell repertoires in COVID-19 (dated by TCRdb to about 2020). About the study as a whole: Samples covering the acute and convalescent phases of COVID-19 were provided by collaborators in the United States, Italy and Spain. Where available, HLA class I and class II types were taken from metadata supplied by the sample provider and were not determined by assay-based typing. The repertoires were made available in a free public database intended to serve as a resource for research on the immune response to SARS-CoV-2. Nearly every sample came with metadata listing a de-identified subject ID, COVID-19 status, age in years and sex. Subjects who had been exposed to COVID-19, were actively infected with it, or had recovered from it provided the deeply sampled blood TCRbeta repertoires that made up the dataset. The material from the prospective study consisted of cDNA or gDNA derived from T cells, B-cell-depleted T cells, or PBMCs. The samples were drawn from the first 160 participants of the ongoing ImmuneRACE study and from roughly 1,300 subjects provided by 6 global collaborators.

In the prospective study, participants were about 18 to 95 years old, resided in about two dozen geographic areas of the United States, and were enrolled through a virtual design. Cohort assignment in the prospective study relied on participant-reported clinical history from a screening survey and a study questionnaire. Recovered participants in ImmuneRACE Cohort 3 were defined by two consecutive negative NP/OP PCR tests, clearance by a healthcare professional, or resolution of symptoms. Mobile phlebotomists in the prospective study collected whole blood, serum and a nasopharyngeal or oropharyngeal swab from every participant. Prospective study participants could optionally give additional blood draws and questionnaires over a roughly 2-month period. Prospective study blood samples were shipped either frozen or at room temperature before DNA extraction. The paper's findings and limits, for the study overall: Clinical and demographic metadata were provided uncurated, with the amount varying by source and participant.

TCRbeta CDR3 regions were amplified from genomic DNA using the immunoSEQ Assay, a bias-controlled multiplex PCR. For the original study's pipeline: Within the assay, amplification of reference gene primers was used to estimate how many nucleated cells each sample contained. To quantify the absolute abundance of each unique TCRbeta CDR3 rearrangement, sequence reads were collapsed and filtered. For each sample, productive Simpson clonality was calculated by taking the square root of Simpson's diversity index across productive rearrangements. TCRdb retrieved this table from immuneACCESS and kept in-frame rearrangements only. Not all clones are present; in checked studies, unresolved V genes account for under half, and no reason is known for the remainder. Clone size and the V and J calls come from that table; the DNA yielded D and trimming. Across this sample there are about 160,000 clones, with roughly 90% seen only once. Around 6.7% of the sample lies in the top ten.

The germline V gene (reference sequence) gives CDR1 as LNHDA and CDR2 as SQIVND. Clipping removes 5 bases from V and 6 bases from J, with 6 as the unmatched junction base count. Spanning cysteine to phenylalanine, the CDR3 consists of 13 amino acids. The only DNA kept is the CDR3, 39 bases in frame from the first base. Here the chain combines TRBV19 and TRBJ2-7, with 8 bases in between that match TRBD1. The sample comprised PBMCs or T cells enriched from blood (not recorded which). The clonotype was recovered from a woman between 45 and 65 years old who had recovered from COVID-19. The bases read TGTGCCAGTAGTGTCAGACAGGGGAGCGAGCAGTACTTC. Its amino acids are CASSVRQGSEQYF.